This T cell receptor beta chain originates from a study of T cells after yellow fever vaccination. This clonotype has just a few counts. V shed 0 bases and J shed 0 bases, with 14 bases lying between them. Germline CDR1 is LGHNA and CDR2 is YSLEER. The CDR3 has 18 amino acids. MiXCR, applied by TCRdb to the 5' RACE reads, yields one record per CDR3 protein. Seen here are hundreds of thousands of distinct CDR3 sequences, approximately 3.8% observed once, and the top ten hold roughly a quarter. Material: PBMCs, obtained on the day of the yellow fever booster vaccination. This receptor was obtained from a man aged 18 to 29 who received the YFV17D yellow fever vaccine. This chain connects TRBV4-3 to TRBJ2-2, with a possible D match to TRBD2 (5 bases). The CDR3, as DNA: TGCGCCAGCAGCCAAGATCTCCCTAGCAGCGCGAACACCGGGGAGCTGTTTTTT. It encodes CASSQDLPSSANTGELFF.